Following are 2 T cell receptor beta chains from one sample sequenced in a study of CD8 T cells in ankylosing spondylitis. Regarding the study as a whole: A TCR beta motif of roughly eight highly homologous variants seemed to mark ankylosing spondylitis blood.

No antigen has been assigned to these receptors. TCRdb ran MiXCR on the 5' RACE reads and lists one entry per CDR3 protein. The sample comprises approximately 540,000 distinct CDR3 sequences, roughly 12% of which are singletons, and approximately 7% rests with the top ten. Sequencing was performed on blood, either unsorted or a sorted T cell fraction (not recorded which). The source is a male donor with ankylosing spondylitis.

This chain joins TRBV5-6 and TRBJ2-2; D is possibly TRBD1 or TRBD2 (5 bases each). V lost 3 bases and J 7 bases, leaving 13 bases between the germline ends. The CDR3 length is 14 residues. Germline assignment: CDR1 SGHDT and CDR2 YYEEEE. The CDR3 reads CASSSGTGLGELFF. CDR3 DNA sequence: TGTGCCAGCAGCTCAGGGACGGGGCTCGGGGAGCTGTTTTTT. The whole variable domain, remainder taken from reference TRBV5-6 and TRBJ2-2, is DAGVTQSPTHLIKTRGQQVTLRCSPKSGHDTVSWYQQALGQGPQFIFQYYEEEERQRGNFPDRFSGHQFPNYSSELNVNALLLGDSALYLCASSSGTGLGELFFGEGSRLTVL.

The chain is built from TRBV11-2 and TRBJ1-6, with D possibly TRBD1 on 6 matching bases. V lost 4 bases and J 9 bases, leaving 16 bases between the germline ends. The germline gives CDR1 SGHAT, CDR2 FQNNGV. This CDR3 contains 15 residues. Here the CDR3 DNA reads TGTGCCAGCAGCTCCTACAGGGAAGTGGGTTCACCCCTCCACTTT. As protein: CASSSYREVGSPLHF.